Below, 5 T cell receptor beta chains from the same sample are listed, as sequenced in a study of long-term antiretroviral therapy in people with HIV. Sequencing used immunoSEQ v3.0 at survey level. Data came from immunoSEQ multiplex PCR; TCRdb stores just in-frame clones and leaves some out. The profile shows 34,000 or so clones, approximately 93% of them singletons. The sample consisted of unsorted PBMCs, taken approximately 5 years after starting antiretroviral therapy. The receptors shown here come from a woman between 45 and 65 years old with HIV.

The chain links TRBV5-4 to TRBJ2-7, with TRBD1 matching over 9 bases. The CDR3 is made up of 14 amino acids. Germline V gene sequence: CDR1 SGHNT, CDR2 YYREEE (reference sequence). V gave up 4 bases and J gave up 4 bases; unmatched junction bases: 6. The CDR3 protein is CASSQQGALYEQYF. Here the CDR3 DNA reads TGTGCCAGCAGCCAACAGGGGGCGCTTTACGAGCAGTACTTC.

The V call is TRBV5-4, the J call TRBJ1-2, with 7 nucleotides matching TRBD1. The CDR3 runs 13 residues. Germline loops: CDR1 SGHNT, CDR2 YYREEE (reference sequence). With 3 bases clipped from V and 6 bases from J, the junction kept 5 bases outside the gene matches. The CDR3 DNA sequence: TGTGCCAGCAGCTCGCCGGGACAGCATGGCTACACCTTC. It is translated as CASSSPGQHGYTF.

The CDR3 reads CASSDSILSSYNEQFF. In DNA, the CDR3 is TGTGCCAGCAGTGACTCGATCCTAAGCTCCTACAATGAGCAGTTCTTC. V usage is TRBV6-4 and J usage is TRBJ2-1, with D uncertain. V lost 0 bases and J 0 bases, leaving 9 bases between the germline ends. Germline loops: CDR1 MRHNA, CDR2 SNTAGT. This CDR3 is 16 amino acids long.

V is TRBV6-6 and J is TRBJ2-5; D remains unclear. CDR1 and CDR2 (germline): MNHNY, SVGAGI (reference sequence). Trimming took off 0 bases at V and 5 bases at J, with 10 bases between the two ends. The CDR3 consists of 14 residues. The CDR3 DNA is TGTGCCAGCAGTTACTCACCAGGTTCGGAGACCCAGTACTTC. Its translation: CASSYSPGSETQYF.

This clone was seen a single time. CDR3 loop: CASSSIRRAIRPQHF. The CDR3 nucleotides are TGTGCCAGCAGTTCGATCCGGCGGGCTATCCGGCCCCAGCATTTT. The V and J genes are TRBV28 and TRBJ1-5; D remains unclear. Germline V gene data show CDR1 as MDHEN and CDR2 as SYDVKM. The CDR3 runs 15 residues. Trimming pared 4 bases from V and 9 bases from J, leaving 19 bases between.